The T cell receptor beta chain under discussion was sequenced for a study of resident and recirculating memory T cells in vitiligo. The table came from immunoSEQ multiplex PCR; TCRdb's copy has only in-frame clones and leaves some out. The table records 70,000 to 85,000 clones, about nine tenths of them present only once. CDR1 is MNHNS, CDR2 SASEGT, per germline. The CDR3 totals 11 residues. V shed 3 bases and J shed 9 bases, with 6 bases lying between them. This clone was detected once. No change in lesions over the prior 6 months defined stable disease. The chain recombines TRBV6-1 with TRBJ1-3; no firm D call. Sample: blood. The TCR comes from a male donor with vitiligo. CDR3 coding DNA: TGTGCCAGCAGTGACAGTGGCACCATATATTTT. Translating it yields CASSDSGTIYF.